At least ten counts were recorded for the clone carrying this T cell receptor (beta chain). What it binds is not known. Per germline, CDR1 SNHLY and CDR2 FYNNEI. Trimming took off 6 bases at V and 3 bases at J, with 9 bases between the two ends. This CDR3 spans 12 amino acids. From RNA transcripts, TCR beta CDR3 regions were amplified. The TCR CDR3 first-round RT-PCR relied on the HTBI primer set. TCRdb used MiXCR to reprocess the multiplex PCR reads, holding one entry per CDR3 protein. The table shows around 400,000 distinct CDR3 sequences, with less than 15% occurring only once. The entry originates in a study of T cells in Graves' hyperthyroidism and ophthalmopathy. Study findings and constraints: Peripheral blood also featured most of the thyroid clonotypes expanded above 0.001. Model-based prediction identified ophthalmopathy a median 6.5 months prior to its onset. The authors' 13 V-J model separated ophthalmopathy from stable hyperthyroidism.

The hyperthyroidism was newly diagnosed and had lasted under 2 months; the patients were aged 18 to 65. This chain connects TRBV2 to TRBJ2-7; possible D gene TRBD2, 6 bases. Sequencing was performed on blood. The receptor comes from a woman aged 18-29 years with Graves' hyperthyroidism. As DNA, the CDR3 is TGTGCCAGCAGCGGGGACTTCTACGAGCAGTACTTC. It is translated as CASSGDFYEQYF.